This T cell receptor (beta chain) is from a study of blood T cells in healthy people across ages. Study-wide results and caveats: Roughly linearly, TCR beta diversity per million T cells fell as age increased. Relative to aged donors, long-lived donors carried more naive CD4+ cells and displayed higher diversity.

A few counts support this clonotype. Antigen specificity is unknown. A J-beta primer mix and a sample-barcoded 5' primer were used in a second PCR of about 6 to 12 cycles. TCRdb ran MiXCR on the 5' RACE reads and lists one entry per CDR3 protein. The sample lists 750,000 to 950,000 distinct CDR3 sequences; roughly 29% were seen once. This sample also belongs to another study, concerning T cells of mothers and their children. That paper states: Samples were provided by three healthy Caucasian mothers and their six children. Over 9 million TCR beta CDR3 reads were obtained from each mother, and approximately 3 million from each child.

The sequence was collected from a woman between 40 and 55 years old in good health. Sequenced input: blood.

The CDR3 DNA is TGTGCCAGCAGCCCCCGGGACGTCGATAACTATGGCTACACCTTC. This sequence encodes CASSPRDVDNYGYTF. The J gene is TRBJ1-2, the V gene TRBV6-2 or TRBV6-3; TRBD1 might be the D (5 bases). Trimming removed 6 bases at V and 1 base at J, with 15 bases between. Germline V gene lookup returns CDR1 MNHEY and CDR2 SVGEGT. This CDR3 has 15 amino acids.